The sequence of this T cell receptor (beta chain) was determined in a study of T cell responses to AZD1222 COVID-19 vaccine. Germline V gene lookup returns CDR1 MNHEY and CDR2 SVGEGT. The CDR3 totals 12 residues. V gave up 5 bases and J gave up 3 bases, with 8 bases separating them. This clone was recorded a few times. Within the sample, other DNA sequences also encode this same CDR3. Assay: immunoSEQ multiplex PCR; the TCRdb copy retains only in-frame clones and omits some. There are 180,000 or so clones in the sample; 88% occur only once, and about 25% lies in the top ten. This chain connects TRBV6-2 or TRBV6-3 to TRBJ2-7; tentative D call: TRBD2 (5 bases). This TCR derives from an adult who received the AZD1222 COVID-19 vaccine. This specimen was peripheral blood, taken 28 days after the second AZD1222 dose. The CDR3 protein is CASSRGSYEQYF. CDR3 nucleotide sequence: TGTGCCAGCAGTAGAGGGAGCTACGAGCAGTACTTC.